The next 27 T cell receptor beta chains were all read from a single sample in a study of OX40 agonist ivuxolimab in advanced cancers. The table came from immunoSEQ multiplex PCR; TCRdb's copy has only in-frame clones and leaves some out. The sample lists some 54,000 clones; roughly 86% were seen once. The sample here was CD4+ or CD8+ T cells sorted from blood, taken in a trial of the OX40 agonist ivuxolimab. These receptor sequences come from an adult with an advanced solid tumor such as melanoma, head and neck, liver or kidney cancer.

The table lists this clone with a count of one. J is TRBJ2-3 and V is TRBV5-4; TRBD1 matches at 7 bases. Germline CDR1 reads SGHNT; CDR2 reads YYREEE (reference sequence). After removal of 2 bases from V and 3 bases from J, the junction contained 18 bases not matched to a gene. The CDR3 covers 19 residues. The DNA of the CDR3 is TGTGCCAGCAGCTTACGACGTGGTTCCGGGACAGAGTTTACAGATACGCAGTATTTT. This translates into CASSLRRGSGTEFTDTQYF.

V and J are TRBV19 and TRBJ2-1, with D perhaps matching TRBD2 (5 bases). Germline CDR1 reads LNHDA; CDR2 reads SQIVND (reference sequence). Trimming pared 6 bases from V and 10 bases from J, leaving 13 bases between. This CDR3 is 12 amino acids long. DNA of the CDR3: TGTGCCAGTAGATCAGCGGTAAGGGAGCAGTTCTTC. Protein product: CASRSAVREQFF.

The chain is built from TRBV19 and TRBJ2-1; 10 bases line up with TRBD1. V was clipped by 7 bases and J by 8 bases; unmatched bases: 5. This CDR3 is built from 13 residues. CDR1 is LNHDA and CDR2 is SQIVND in the germline V gene (reference sequence). The CDR3 region is CASKGQGRHEQFF. DNA for the CDR3: TGTGCCAGTAAGGGACAGGGGCGTCATGAGCAGTTCTTC.

V usage is TRBV11-2 and J usage is TRBJ1-2; D possibly corresponds to TRBD1 (5 bases). The V gene lost 1 base and the J gene lost 0 bases, with 15 bases spanning the gap. The CDR3 extends over 17 amino acids. Germline values: CDR1 SGHAT, CDR2 FQNNGV. The CDR3 bases are TGTGCCAGCAGCTTAGTATCAGGGTTACCCGCTAACTATGGCTACACCTTC. It is translated as CASSLVSGLPANYGYTF.

V is TRBV11-1 and J is TRBJ2-2; D may match TRBD1 or TRBD2 (6 bases each). Germline CDR1 SGHAT, CDR2 FQDESV (reference sequence). The CDR3 consists of 16 residues. Trimming pared 5 bases from V and 6 bases from J, leaving 19 bases between. The CDR3 region is CASSQRGTRGSGELFF. CDR3 nucleotide sequence: TGTGCCAGCAGCCAACGCGGGACCAGGGGCTCCGGGGAGCTGTTTTTT.

The chain is built from TRBV5-1 and TRBJ1-2; D might be TRBD1 (6 bases). Per germline, CDR1 SGHRS and CDR2 YFSETQ. The CDR3 is made up of 15 amino acids. V was cut by 2 bases and J by 6 bases, with 17 bases left in between. CDR3 amino acids: CASSFDFRGSDGYTF. The DNA of the CDR3 is TGCGCCAGCAGCTTCGATTTCAGGGGCTCGGATGGCTACACCTTC.

V gene TRBV28 combines with J gene TRBJ2-6; D may be TRBD1 (6 bases). This CDR3 has 16 amino acids. Germline lookup yields CDR1 MDHEN and CDR2 SYDVKM. V gave up 3 bases and J gave up 2 bases, with 11 bases separating them. The CDR3 nucleotides are TGTGCCAGCAGTTTCTCAGGGGTACCTGGGGCCAACGTCCTGACTTTC. Translation: CASSFSGVPGANVLTF.

J is TRBJ1-1 and V is TRBV5-1; D might be TRBD1 (5 bases). The CDR3 is made up of 13 amino acids. Trimming took 4 bases from V and 8 from J, leaving 15 bases between them. Germline assignment: CDR1 SGHRS and CDR2 YFSETQ. DNA for the CDR3: TGCGCCAGCAGCCTCCGGGGGACCCCGGAAGCTTTCTTT. This gives the protein CASSLRGTPEAFF.

CDR3 sequence: CASSSQGLSTGNTIYF. The DNA of the CDR3 is TGTGCCAGCAGTTCCCAGGGTTTATCGACTGGAAACACCATATATTTT. The genes are TRBV28 and TRBJ1-3; weak D call: TRBD1 (5 bases). V was shortened by 4 bases and J by 2 bases, with 15 bases between the two germline ends. CDR1 and CDR2 (germline): MDHEN, SYDVKM. The CDR3 loop spans 16 amino acids.

The chain has TRBV6-1 and TRBJ1-4; D not certain. This CDR3 spans 15 amino acids. Germline loops: CDR1 MNHNS, CDR2 SASEGT. Trimming took off 8 bases at V and 5 bases at J, with 18 bases between the two ends. CDR3 loop: CASSYLGAGNEKLFF. The CDR3 DNA reads as TGTGCCAGCTCCTACCTGGGAGCGGGAAATGAAAAACTGTTTTTT.

This rearrangement joins TRBV5-4 to TRBJ1-3; perhaps TRBD1 as D (5 bases). CDR3 length: 14 residues. Germline V CDR1 and CDR2: SGHNT, YYREEE (reference sequence). V was trimmed by 3 bases and J by 7 bases, leaving 14 bases between them. CDR3 DNA: TGTGCCAGCAGCTCGGCGGGGGTAAAGAACACCATATATTTT. Amino acids: CASSSAGVKNTIYF.

The chain uses TRBV5-8 and TRBJ2-5; tentative D call: TRBD2 (6 bases). In germline, CDR1 is SGHTS, CDR2 YDEGEE. The CDR3 extends over 15 amino acids. The V and J ends lost 4 bases and 3 bases respectively, with 16 bases between them. CDR3 coding DNA: TGTGCCAGCAGCCCGGGTAGCGGAACAGAAGAGACCCAGTACTTC. As protein: CASSPGSGTEETQYF.

This chain uses TRBV5-1 with TRBJ2-1; D may correspond to TRBD1 or TRBD2 (5 bases each). Trimming removed 7 bases at V and 3 bases at J, with 14 bases between. Germline assignment: CDR1 SGHRS and CDR2 YFSETQ. The CDR3 is made up of 14 amino acids. CDR3 sequence reads: CASSRDGHYNEQFF. The CDR3 DNA reads TGCGCCAGCTCCCGGGACGGACACTACAATGAGCAGTTCTTC.

This clone appeared once. V usage is TRBV5-1 and J usage is TRBJ1-1, with D possibly matching TRBD1 (6 bases). This CDR3 region has 16 residues. V was cut by 6 bases and J by 4 bases, with 22 bases left in between. Germline V gene data show CDR1 as SGHRS and CDR2 as YFSETQ. CDR3 coding DNA: TGCGCCAGCAAACGCGGGACACCTGCTTTGGGCACTGAAGCTTTCTTT. This encodes CASKRGTPALGTEAFF.

CDR3 loop: CASSIEGGDLHLSEQFF. Here the CDR3 DNA reads TGTGCCAGTAGTATTGAAGGCGGGGACCTGCACCTCAGTGAGCAGTTCTTC. The chain joins TRBV19 to TRBJ2-1, with D possibly being TRBD2 (6 bases). With 3 bases removed from V and 9 bases from J, the gap between germline ends came to 24 bases. Per the germline V gene, CDR1 is LNHDA and CDR2 is SQIVND (reference sequence). The CDR3 has 17 amino acids.

The V and J genes are TRBV28 and TRBJ1-1; D is uncertain. V was pared by 2 bases and J by 4 bases, with 17 bases between. The germline gives CDR1 MDHEN, CDR2 SYDVKM. The length of the CDR3 is 16 residues. CDR3 coding DNA: TGTGCCAGCAGTTTACTCCGGGGAGGTTCGGGCACTGAAGCTTTCTTT. This codes for CASSLLRGGSGTEAFF.

This chain links TRBV28 with TRBJ2-7, with D uncertain. Germline V gene data show CDR1 as MDHEN and CDR2 as SYDVKM. The V end lost 7 bases, the J end lost 2 bases, and 12 bases lay between the germline ends. CDR3 length: 13 amino acids. In DNA form, the CDR3 reads TGTGCCAGCATTGAGACGGCCACCTACGAGCAGTACTTC. Protein: CASIETATYEQYF.

This clone was detected only once. The chain links TRBV10-1 to TRBJ2-5; no reliable D call. The germline gives CDR1 WNHNN, CDR2 SYGVQD (reference sequence). The CDR3 totals 13 residues. Trimming pared 4 bases from V and 2 bases from J, leaving 8 bases between. The CDR3 reads CASSVRAQETQYF. CDR3 nucleotide sequence: TGCGCCAGCAGTGTTAGGGCTCAAGAGACCCAGTACTTC.

This chain uses TRBV11-3 with TRBJ2-1, with unresolved D. The V and J ends lost 5 bases and 3 bases respectively, with 8 bases between them. Germline CDR1 reads SGHNT; CDR2 reads YENEEA. CDR3 size: 13 residues. In nucleotides, the CDR3 is TGTGCCAGCAGCGTGGAGCGCTACAATGAGCAGTTCTTC. It translates to CASSVERYNEQFF.

V and J are TRBV28 and TRBJ1-1; D not resolved. The V gene's germline CDR1 is MDHEN and CDR2 SYDVKM. The CDR3 covers 14 residues. Trimming stripped 6 bases from V and 0 bases from J, with 11 bases between. CDR3 sequence: CASRAGGLNTEAFF. DNA for the CDR3: TGTGCCAGCAGGGCAGGAGGCTTGAACACTGAAGCTTTCTTT.

This sequence joins TRBV4-3 and TRBJ2-7; no definite D call. V was pared by 2 bases and J by 7 bases, with 9 bases between. Germline-derived CDR1 and CDR2 are LGHNA and YSLEER. CDR3 length: 12 residues. CDR3: CASSQFDGEQYF. The DNA of the CDR3 is TGCGCCAGCAGCCAATTCGACGGGGAGCAGTACTTC.

The V gene is TRBV10-2, the J gene TRBJ2-2; 16 positions agree with TRBD2. Germline V gene lookup returns CDR1 WSHSY and CDR2 SAAADI. V lost 2 bases to trimming and J lost 4 bases; unmatched junction nucleotides: 10. The CDR3 consists of 20 residues. In DNA form, the CDR3 reads TGCGCCAGCAGTGAGGGTTTTGGGACTAGCGGGAGGGGGGGCACCGGGGAGCTGTTTTTT. This codes for CASSEGFGTSGRGGTGELFF.

The V gene is TRBV19, the J gene TRBJ2-1, with D tentatively TRBD1 (5 bases). From germline, CDR1 is LNHDA and CDR2 SQIVND (reference sequence). CDR3 length: 14 residues. V lost 3 bases, J lost 9 bases, and 15 bases lay in between. As DNA, the CDR3 is TGTGCCAGTAGTATGGGGCCATCCCTGGGTGAGCAGTTCTTC. It is translated as CASSMGPSLGEQFF.

This clone appeared a single time. The chain uses TRBV27 and TRBJ1-3; possible D gene TRBD1, 5 bases. The CDR3 is 17 amino acids. Germline V gives CDR1 MNHEY, CDR2 SMNVEV (reference sequence). Trimming removed 4 bases from V and 3 bases from J, with 19 bases in between. The CDR3 DNA is TGTGCCAGCAGTTCGGGGACGCTGGTTCGAGGTGGAAACACCATATATTTT. Protein: CASSSGTLVRGGNTIYF.

The chain employs TRBV29-1 and TRBJ1-6; a possible D gene is TRBD1 (5 bases). Trimming left V 4 bases short and J 10 bases short, with 14 bases between. Germline-derived CDR1 and CDR2 are SQVTM and ANQGSEA. The CDR3 is 13 residues long. Here the CDR3 reads CSVGTGPDSPLHF. For the CDR3, the DNA is TGCAGCGTTGGAACAGGCCCAGACTCACCCCTCCACTTT.

There are a few counts of this clone. The gene calls are TRBV5-1 and TRBJ1-2; D is uncertain. Trimming shortened V by 0 bases and J by 8 bases, and 8 bases separated the two germline ends. This CDR3 comprises 12 residues. In germline, CDR1 is SGHRS, CDR2 YFSETQ. CDR3 DNA: TGCGCCAGCAGCTTGGATGGGCAGGGCTACACCTTC. It translates to CASSLDGQGYTF.

V is TRBV25-1 and J is TRBJ2-3; 9 bases are a match to TRBD2. Germline V CDR1 and CDR2: MGHDK, SYGVNS. The CDR3 spans 17 residues. J lost 2 bases, V lost 2 bases, and 8 bases had no gene match. DNA of the CDR3: TGTGCCAGCAGTGAAGATGCACTAGCGGGTACCACAGATACGCAGTATTTT. Encoded protein: CASSEDALAGTTDTQYF.